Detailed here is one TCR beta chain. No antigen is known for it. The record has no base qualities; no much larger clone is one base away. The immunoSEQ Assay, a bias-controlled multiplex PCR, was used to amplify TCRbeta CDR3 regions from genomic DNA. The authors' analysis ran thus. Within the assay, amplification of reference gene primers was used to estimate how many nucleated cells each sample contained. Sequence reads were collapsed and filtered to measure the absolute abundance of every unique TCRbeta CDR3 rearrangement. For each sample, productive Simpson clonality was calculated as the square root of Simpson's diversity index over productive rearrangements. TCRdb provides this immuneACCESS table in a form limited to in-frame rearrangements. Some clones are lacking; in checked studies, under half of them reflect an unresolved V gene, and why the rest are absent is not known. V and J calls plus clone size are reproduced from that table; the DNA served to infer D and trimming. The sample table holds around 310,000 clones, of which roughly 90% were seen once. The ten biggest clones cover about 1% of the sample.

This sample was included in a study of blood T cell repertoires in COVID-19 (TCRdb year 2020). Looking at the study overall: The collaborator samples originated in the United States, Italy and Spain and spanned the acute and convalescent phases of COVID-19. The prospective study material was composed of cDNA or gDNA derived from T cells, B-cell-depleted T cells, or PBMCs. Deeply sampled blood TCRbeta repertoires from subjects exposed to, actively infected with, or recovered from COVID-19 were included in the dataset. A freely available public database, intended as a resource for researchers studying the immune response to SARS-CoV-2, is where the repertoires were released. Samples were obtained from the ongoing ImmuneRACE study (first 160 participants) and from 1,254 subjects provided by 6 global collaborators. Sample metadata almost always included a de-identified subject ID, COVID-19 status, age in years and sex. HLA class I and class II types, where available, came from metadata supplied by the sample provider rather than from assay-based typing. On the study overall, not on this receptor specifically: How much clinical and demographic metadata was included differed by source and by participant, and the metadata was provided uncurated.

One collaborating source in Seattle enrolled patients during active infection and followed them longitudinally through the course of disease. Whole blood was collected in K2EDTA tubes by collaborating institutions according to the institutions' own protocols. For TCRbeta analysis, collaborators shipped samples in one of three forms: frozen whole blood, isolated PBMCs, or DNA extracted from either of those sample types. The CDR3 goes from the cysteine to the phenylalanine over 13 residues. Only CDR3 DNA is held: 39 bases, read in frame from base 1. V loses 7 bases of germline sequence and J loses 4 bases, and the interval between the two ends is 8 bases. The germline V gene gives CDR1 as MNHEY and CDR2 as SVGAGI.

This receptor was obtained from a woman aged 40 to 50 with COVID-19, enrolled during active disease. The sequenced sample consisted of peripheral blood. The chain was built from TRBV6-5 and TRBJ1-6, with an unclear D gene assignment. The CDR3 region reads CASKAGYNSPLHF. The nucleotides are TGTGCCAGCAAAGCAGGTTATAATTCACCCCTCCACTTT.